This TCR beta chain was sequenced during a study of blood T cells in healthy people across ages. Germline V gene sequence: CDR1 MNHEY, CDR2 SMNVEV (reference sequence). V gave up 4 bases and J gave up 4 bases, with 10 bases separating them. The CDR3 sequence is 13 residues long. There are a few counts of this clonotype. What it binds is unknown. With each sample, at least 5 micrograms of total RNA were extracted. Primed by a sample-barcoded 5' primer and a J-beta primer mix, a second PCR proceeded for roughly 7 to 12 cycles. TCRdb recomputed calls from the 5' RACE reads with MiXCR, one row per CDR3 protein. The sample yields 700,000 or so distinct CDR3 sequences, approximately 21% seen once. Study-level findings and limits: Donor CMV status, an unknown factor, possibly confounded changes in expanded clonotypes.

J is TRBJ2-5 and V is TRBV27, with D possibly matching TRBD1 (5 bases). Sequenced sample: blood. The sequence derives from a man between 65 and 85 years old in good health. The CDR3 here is CASSSDRSETQYF. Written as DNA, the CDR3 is TGTGCCAGCAGTTCTGACAGATCAGAGACCCAGTACTTC.